This T cell receptor beta chain derives from a study of cytomegalovirus exposure and HLA in healthy donors. Whole-study findings and limits: TCR beta sequences reportedly predicted most subjects' HLA-A and HLA-B alleles accurately.

CDR1 is MNHEY, CDR2 SMNVEV, per germline (reference sequence). This CDR3 region has 16 residues. With 1 base removed from V and 2 bases from J, the gap between germline ends came to 14 bases. Comment on this clone: The antigen is unknown.

This PCR relied on a set of 60 Vbeta primers and 13 Jbeta primers. Assay used: immunoSEQ multiplex PCR; TCRdb lists only in-frame clones, some missing. The repertoire holds 180,000 or so clones, with about 75% as singletons. This clonotype was obtained from a middle-aged man in good health and CMV-seropositive. The V and J genes are TRBV27 and TRBJ1-1, with D possibly TRBD1 on 5 matching bases. The sequencing sample was made of PBMCs. The CDR3 DNA sequence: TGTGCCAGCAGTTTATTTAGACGGGGGGGTAACACTGAAGCTTTCTTT. Translating it yields CASSLFRRGGNTEAFF.